This TCR beta chain derives from a study of shared clonotypes between healthy human individuals. Per the germline V gene, CDR1 is SQVTM and CDR2 is ANQGSEA. V lost 5 bases to trimming and J lost 8 bases; unmatched junction nucleotides: 7. This CDR3 is built from 12 residues. General study results and limits: Estimated richness values were generally larger in naive subsets than in memory subsets.

TCRdb's table, derived via immunoSEQ multiplex PCR, lists solely in-frame clones and lacks some. The repertoire holds roughly 1.4 million clones, with approximately 98.5% as singletons. A remark on this clone: What it recognizes is unknown.

Both subsets, CD45RA+ naive and CD45RA-negative memory, were split from the CD4+ cells. The chain is built from TRBV29-1 and TRBJ1-2, with 8 bases lining up with TRBD1. This clonotype originated in a man in his thirties or forties in good health. Material: naive CD4+ T cells sorted from blood. This sample's subset: CD45RA+ positively selected. CDR3 DNA sequence: TGCAGCGTTAATCCAGGGGGCGACGGCTACACCTTC. This translates into CSVNPGGDGYTF.